These T cell receptor beta chains were read from a single sample in a study of response to subunit inactivated influenza vaccine. TCRdb re-called the RT-PCR reads with MiXCR, one entry per CDR3 protein. The data hold some 190,000 distinct CDR3 sequences, with approximately 15% observed a single time. The material sequenced was CD8+ T cells sorted from PBMCs, taken about 5 days after vaccination. The receptors were sampled from a man aged 45-60 years who received an inactivated influenza vaccine. CDR3s include the opening cysteine and the closing phenylalanine or tryptophan. The D gene is left open where the match is weak. The size of a clone is reported for some rows only, either as once, few or many, or as a class for expanded clones.

clone_size	v_call	d_call	j_call	cdr3_aa
few	TRBV7-9	.	TRBJ2-1	CASSSRANEQFF
.	TRBV25-1	.	TRBJ2-7	CASSESSTGLFYEQYF
few	TRBV4-3	.	TRBJ1-3	CASSQFRGYGNTIYF
few	TRBV14	.	TRBJ2-4	CASSQGAGSRGKNIQYF
.	TRBV29-1	.	TRBJ2-5	CSAKAETQYF
.	TRBV29-1	.	TRBJ2-1	CSIGSGYNEQFF
.	TRBV4-2	TRBD2	TRBJ2-1	CASTPTSGDNEQFF
few	TRBV28	.	TRBJ2-2	CASSRGALPGELFF
.	TRBV5-1	.	TRBJ2-7	CASSLVSASYEQYF
many	TRBV3-1	TRBD2	TRBJ2-3	CASSTGWASGSDTQYF
few	TRBV6-2/TRBV6-3	.	TRBJ2-4	CASSYIAENIQYF
.	TRBV13	.	TRBJ2-2	CASSLGWAGELFF
many	TRBV11-2	TRBD2	TRBJ2-1	CASSLGLADNEQFF
.	TRBV6-5	.	TRBJ2-7	CASSYSQGFYEQYF
.	TRBV29-1	TRBD2	TRBJ2-7	CSVVWAGAAYEQYF
.	TRBV21-1	.	TRBJ2-2	CASSKTSGSKEELFF
few	TRBV6-1	.	TRBJ2-6	CASSEWGFSGANVLTF
few	TRBV4-3	.	TRBJ2-1	CASSQDTPQGSYNEQFF
few	TRBV5-6	.	TRBJ1-6	CASSFPERGSPLHF
many	TRBV12-3/TRBV12-4	.	TRBJ2-3	CASTAWGGVDTQYF
.	TRBV12-3/TRBV12-4	.	TRBJ2-7	CASRRGEALSSYEQYF
few	TRBV28	.	TRBJ1-2	CASSPTGDRGYTF
few	TRBV27	TRBD2	TRBJ2-1	CASSLDLAGGNEQFF
.	TRBV10-2	TRBD1	TRBJ2-1	CASRIGQGAHNEQFF
.	TRBV4-2	TRBD1	TRBJ1-5	CASSQLDRGDNQPQHF
few	TRBV6-2/TRBV6-3	.	TRBJ1-1	CATSRGTEAFF
.	TRBV27	.	TRBJ1-4	CASSYGRLGELFF
few	TRBV9	TRBD2	TRBJ2-5	CASSTRLAGRETQYF
.	TRBV28	.	TRBJ2-7	CATEETYEQYF
many	TRBV29-1	.	TRBJ2-3	CSVADRDTSTDTQYF
few	TRBV6-1	.	TRBJ1-5	CASSPTARGRQPQHF
few	TRBV4-3	TRBD1	TRBJ2-5	CASSRDRVEQETQYF
.	TRBV11-2	TRBD2	TRBJ2-1	CASSLGLAGGIAYNEQFF
few	TRBV7-9	TRBD1	TRBJ2-7	CASSLYRGEQYF
.	TRBV3-1	TRBD2	TRBJ2-3	CASSRGTSGPSTDTQYF
.	TRBV20-1	TRBD2	TRBJ2-1	CSARDLASGGPFYNEQFF
few	TRBV7-6	TRBD2	TRBJ2-3	CASSHSGLSADTQYF
few	TRBV4-2	.	TRBJ1-1	CASSQARVNTEAFF
.	TRBV5-1	TRBD2	TRBJ2-5	CASSFTSGREKQETQYF
.	TRBV30	TRBD1	TRBJ2-7	CAWSAGQGVHEQYF
few	TRBV4-3	TRBD1	TRBJ2-7	CASSQEDRGYEQYF
.	TRBV11-2	.	TRBJ2-5	CASSGSVVGEEETQYF
.	TRBV4-1	.	TRBJ2-2	CASSQGGQPNTGELFF
many	TRBV4-3	.	TRBJ2-1	CASSQGIGSTYNEQFF
.	TRBV15	.	TRBJ2-7	CATSNGAGYEQYF
.	TRBV28	TRBD1	TRBJ2-3	CASQRTGVNTDTQYF
few	TRBV30	TRBD1	TRBJ1-3	CAWTGGRTYSGNTIYF